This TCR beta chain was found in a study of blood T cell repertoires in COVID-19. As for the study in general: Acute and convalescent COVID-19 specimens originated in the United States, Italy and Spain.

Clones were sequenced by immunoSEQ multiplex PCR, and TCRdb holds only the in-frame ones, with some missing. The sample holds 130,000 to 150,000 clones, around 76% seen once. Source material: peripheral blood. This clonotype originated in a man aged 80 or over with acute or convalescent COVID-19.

This chain's CDR3 is CAIKSEQGVSSPLHF. Here the CDR3 DNA reads TGTGCCATCAAATCCGAACAGGGGGTGAGTTCACCCCTCCACTTT. The V gene is TRBV10-3, the J gene TRBJ1-6, with 8 nucleotides matching TRBD1. Germline CDR1 reads ENHRY; CDR2 reads SYGVKD. Germline trimming cut 7 bases from V and 9 bases from J; bases unmatched to any gene: 11. CDR3 length: 15 amino acids.